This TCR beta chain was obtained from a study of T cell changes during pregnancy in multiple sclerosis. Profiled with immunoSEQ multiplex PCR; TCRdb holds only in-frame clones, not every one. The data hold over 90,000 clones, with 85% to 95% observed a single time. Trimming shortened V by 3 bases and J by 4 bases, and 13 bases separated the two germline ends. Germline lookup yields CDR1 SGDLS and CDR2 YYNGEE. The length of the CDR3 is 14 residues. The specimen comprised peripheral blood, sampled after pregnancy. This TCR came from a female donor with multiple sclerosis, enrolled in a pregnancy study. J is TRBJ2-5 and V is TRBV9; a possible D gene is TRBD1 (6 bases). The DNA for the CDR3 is TGTGCCAGCAGCGATACAGCAGGGGCAGAGACCCAGTACTTC. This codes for CASSDTAGAETQYF.